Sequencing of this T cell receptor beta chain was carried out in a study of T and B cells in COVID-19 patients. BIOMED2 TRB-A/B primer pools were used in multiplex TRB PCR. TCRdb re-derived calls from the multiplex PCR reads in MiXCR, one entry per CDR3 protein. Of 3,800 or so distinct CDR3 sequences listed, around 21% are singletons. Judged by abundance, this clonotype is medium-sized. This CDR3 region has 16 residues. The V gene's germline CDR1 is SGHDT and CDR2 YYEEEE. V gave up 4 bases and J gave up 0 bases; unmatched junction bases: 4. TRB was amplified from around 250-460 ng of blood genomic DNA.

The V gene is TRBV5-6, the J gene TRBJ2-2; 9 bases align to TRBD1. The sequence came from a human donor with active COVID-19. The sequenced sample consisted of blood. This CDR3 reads CASSLTGGANTGELFF. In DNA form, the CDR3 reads TGTGCCAGCAGCCTAACAGGGGGCGCGAACACCGGGGAGCTGTTTTTT.